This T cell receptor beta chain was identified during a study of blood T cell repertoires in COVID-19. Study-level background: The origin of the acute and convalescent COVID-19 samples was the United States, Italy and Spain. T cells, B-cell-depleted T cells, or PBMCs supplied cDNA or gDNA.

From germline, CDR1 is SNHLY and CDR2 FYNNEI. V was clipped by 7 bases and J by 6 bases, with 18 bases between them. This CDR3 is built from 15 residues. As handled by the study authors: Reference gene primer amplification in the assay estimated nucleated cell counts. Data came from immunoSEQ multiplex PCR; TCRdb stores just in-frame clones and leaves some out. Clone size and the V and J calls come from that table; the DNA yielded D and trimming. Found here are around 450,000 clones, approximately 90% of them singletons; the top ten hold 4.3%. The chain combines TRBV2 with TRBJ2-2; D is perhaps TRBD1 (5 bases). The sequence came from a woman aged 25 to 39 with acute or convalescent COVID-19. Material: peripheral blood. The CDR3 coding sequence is TGTGCCAGCAAAGAATCAGGGTACCGGTCCGGGGAGCTGTTTTTT. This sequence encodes CASKESGYRSGELFF.